A selection of T cell receptor beta chains follows, all from one sample in a study of blood T cell repertoires in COVID-19. Using immunoSEQ multiplex PCR, the repertoire was profiled, and TCRdb retains in-frame clones only, with some absent. The data show about 78,000 clones, around 86% seen once. Sequenced: peripheral blood. The receptors were sampled from a man aged 45-60 years with active or convalescent COVID-19. CDR3s include the opening cysteine and the closing phenylalanine or tryptophan. D genes are given only for firm matches.

TRBV29-1	TRBD1	TRBJ2-5	TGCAGCGTGGCGACAGGGGACGAGACCCAGTACTTC	CSVATGDETQYF
TRBV10-1	NA	TRBJ2-3	TGCGCCAGCAGTACCGGGACACTAAGCACAGATACGCAGTATTTT	CASSTGTLSTDTQYF
TRBV19	NA	TRBJ2-5	TGTGCCAGTAGTCCGGGAGCCCTCCCAGAGACCCAGTACTTC	CASSPGALPETQYF
TRBV11-2	NA	TRBJ2-7	TGTGCCAGCAGCCAAGGGGCGGTGGGGGAGCAGTACTTC	CASSQGAVGEQYF
TRBV5-1	TRBD2	TRBJ2-1	TGCGCCAGCAGCTTGGTACTAGCGGGGGGCTACAATGAGCAGTTCTTC	CASSLVLAGGYNEQFF
TRBV18	NA	TRBJ2-5	TGTGCCAGCTCACCAAACAGCCAAGAGACCCAGTACTTC	CASSPNSQETQYF
TRBV9	TRBD2	TRBJ2-5	TGTGCCCGCCGCGGGGGGGGGCCCGGAGAGACCCAGTACTTC	CARRGGGPGETQYF
TRBV7-9	NA	TRBJ2-7	TGTGCCAGCAGCTCGACAGGCCAAGCCTACGAGCAGTACTTC	CASSSTGQAYEQYF
TRBV5-1	TRBD2	TRBJ2-3	TGCGCCAGCAGCTTGCCAGCGGGGAACACAGATACGCAGTATTTT	CASSLPAGNTDTQYF
TRBV5-1	TRBD1	TRBJ1-4	TGCGCCAGCAGCTTGGAACCGGGACAGAAAACTGAAAAACTGTTTTTT	CASSLEPGQKTEKLFF
TRBV19	TRBD1	TRBJ1-4	TGTGCCAGTAGCCGCGGACAGGGGAGGAATGAAAAACTGTTTTTT	CASSRGQGRNEKLFF
TRBV6-5	NA	TRBJ1-6	TGTGCCAGCAGTTACGATCCGAACAGGGATAATTCACCCCTCCACTTT	CASSYDPNRDNSPLHF
TRBV5-4	TRBD1	TRBJ2-4	TGTGCCAGCAGCTCCCGACAGGGGTCAGCCAAAAACATTCAGTACTTC	CASSSRQGSAKNIQYF
TRBV11-2	NA	TRBJ1-3	TGTGCCAGCAGCTCTTGGGGCAGCTCTGGAAACACCATATATTTT	CASSSWGSSGNTIYF
TRBV7-8	NA	TRBJ1-2	TGTGCCAGCAGTCCAGACACCAGCTATGGCTACACCTTC	CASSPDTSYGYTF
TRBV2	TRBD1	TRBJ2-7	TGTGCCAGCAGTGGGGACAGCGAGCAGTACTTC	CASSGDSEQYF